These T cell receptor beta chains were read from a single sample in a study of human T cells and chemical hapten exposure. Each CDR3 protein gets one entry after TCRdb re-called the RACE reads with MiXCR. Among about 300,000 distinct CDR3 sequences, around 5.5% were seen once, and the ten largest hold about 8.2%. Material: whole blood, obtained in connection with sensitization to the hapten diphenylcyclopropenone (DPC). These receptors came from a woman aged 18-29 years with alopecia areata. Some clones in this sample may be carry-over from other donors' samples. Both conserved end residues are part of each CDR3. D genes are given only for firm matches. The size entry is marked missing in some rows and otherwise reads once, few, many or a size class.

length: 15
V: TRBV4-3
J: TRBJ1-4
size: many
D: .
DNA: TGCGCCAGCAGCCAAGAAGGGGAAACTAATGAAAAACTGTTTTTT
CDR3: CASSQEGETNEKLFF

length: 17
V: TRBV20-1
J: TRBJ2-3
size: few
D: TRBD2
DNA: TGCAGTGCCTCCCGGACTAGCGGGGGTGATAGCACAGATACGCAGTATTTT
CDR3: CSASRTSGGDSTDTQYF

length: 15
V: TRBV6-1
J: TRBJ1-2
size: few
D: TRBD1
DNA: TGTGCCAGCAGCGTGGACAGGATGGGGGACTATGGCTACACCTTC
CDR3: CASSVDRMGDYGYTF

length: 13
V: TRBV20-1
J: TRBJ2-7
size: many
D: TRBD1
DNA: TGCAGTGCTTACAAACAGGGGGTGTACGAGCAGTACTTC
CDR3: CSAYKQGVYEQYF

length: 15
V: TRBV11-2
J: TRBJ1-6
size: many
D: TRBD1
DNA: TGTGCCAGCAGCGGCCGGGACAGGGTTAATTCACCCCTCCACTTT
CDR3: CASSGRDRVNSPLHF

length: 14
V: TRBV5-1
J: TRBJ2-1
size: .
D: TRBD1
DNA: TGCGCCAGCAGCCCGGACAGGGAGGCCAATGAGCAGTTCTTC
CDR3: CASSPDREANEQFF

length: 12
V: TRBV29-1
J: TRBJ1-2
size: many
D: .
DNA: TGCAGCGTTGAGGCCAGAGACTATGGCTACACCTTC
CDR3: CSVEARDYGYTF

length: 15
V: TRBV4-1
J: TRBJ1-1
size: few
D: .
DNA: TGCGCCAGCAGCCAAGTTGCCAGGCGGGGCACTGAAGCTTTCTTT
CDR3: CASSQVARRGTEAFF

length: 10
V: TRBV20-1
J: TRBJ1-1
size: many
D: .
DNA: TGCAGTGCAACGGTGAATGAAGCTTTCTTT
CDR3: CSATVNEAFF

length: 18
V: TRBV20-1
J: TRBJ1-1
size: few
D: .
DNA: TGCAGTGCTAGAGATCCCCTCAGGGGACCCCTCATGAACACTGAAGCTTTCTTT
CDR3: CSARDPLRGPLMNTEAFF

length: 15
V: TRBV11-2
J: TRBJ1-6
size: .
D: .
DNA: TGTGCCAGCAGCTTATTAGGAACCCGGGATTCACCCCTCCACTTT
CDR3: CASSLLGTRDSPLHF

length: 15
V: TRBV6-2/TRBV6-3
J: TRBJ1-2
size: .
D: TRBD1
DNA: TGTGCCAGCAGAGGACAGGGCCACTTTAACTATGGCTACACCTTC
CDR3: CASRGQGHFNYGYTF

length: 18
V: TRBV29-1
J: TRBJ2-7
size: .
D: .
DNA: TGCAGCGTTGAAGACCCGGTCGACAAAGGGGGAAGCTCCTACGAGCAGTACTTC
CDR3: CSVEDPVDKGGSSYEQYF

length: 20
V: TRBV7-2
J: TRBJ2-3
size: many
D: TRBD2
DNA: TGTGCCAGCAGCCTATCCACCTTCCGACTAGCGGGGGGGCCGAGAGATACGCAGTATTTT
CDR3: CASSLSTFRLAGGPRDTQYF

length: 13
V: TRBV7-2
J: TRBJ2-1
size: .
D: TRBD1
DNA: TGTGCCAGCAGCTTAGGGTGGGACAGGGAGCAGTTCTTC
CDR3: CASSLGWDREQFF

length: 15
V: TRBV6-5
J: TRBJ1-5
size: .
D: TRBD1
DNA: TGTGCCAGCAGACCGGGACAGGGGGTAGGACAGCCCCAGCATTTT
CDR3: CASRPGQGVGQPQHF

length: 13
V: TRBV6-5
J: TRBJ2-5
size: many
D: TRBD1
DNA: TGTGCCAGCAGTCGGGACAGGGATAAGACCCAGTACTTC
CDR3: CASSRDRDKTQYF

length: 12
V: TRBV29-1
J: TRBJ2-2
size: many
D: .
DNA: TGCAGCGGCATAGCAGGGACCGGGGAGCTGTTTTTT
CDR3: CSGIAGTGELFF

length: 15
V: TRBV3-1
J: TRBJ2-7
size: many
D: TRBD2
DNA: TGTGCCAGCAGCCACCCTGGACTAGCTTCCCACGAGCAGTACTTC
CDR3: CASSHPGLASHEQYF

length: 16
V: TRBV3-1
J: TRBJ2-3
size: many
D: .
DNA: TGTGCCAGCAGTCAAGGAGCTAGCGTAATAGGAGATACGCAGTATTTT
CDR3: CASSQGASVIGDTQYF

length: 16
V: TRBV6-2/TRBV6-3
J: TRBJ2-3
size: .
D: TRBD2
DNA: TGTGCCAGCAGCCCTTTGGGGCGGGGGTCCACAGATACGCAGTATTTT
CDR3: CASSPLGRGSTDTQYF

length: 14
V: TRBV12-3/TRBV12-4
J: TRBJ2-7
size: many
D: TRBD2
DNA: TGTGCCAGCAAGCCTAGCGGGGGGGCTCGTGAGCAGTACTTC
CDR3: CASKPSGGAREQYF

length: 15
V: TRBV27
J: TRBJ2-3
size: .
D: .
DNA: TGTGCCAGCAGCCGCAAGGGGCGATACACAGATACGCAGTATTTT
CDR3: CASSRKGRYTDTQYF

length: 15
V: TRBV5-1
J: TRBJ2-7
size: many
D: .
DNA: TGCGCCAGCAGCTTGGGACAGGATTTTCTTAGGGAGCAGTACTTC
CDR3: CASSLGQDFLREQYF

length: 10
V: TRBV11-3
J: TRBJ2-7
size: many
D: .
DNA: TGTGCCAGCAGCCCTCTACCAGAGTACTTC
CDR3: CASSPLPEYF

length: 14
V: TRBV4-1
J: TRBJ1-2
size: many
D: TRBD1
DNA: TGCGCCAGCAGCCAAGAGCAGGGGGCGATCGGCTACACCTTC
CDR3: CASSQEQGAIGYTF

length: 17
V: TRBV3-1
J: TRBJ1-1
size: many
D: TRBD1
DNA: TGTGCCAGCAGCCGAGGGACAGGGGGCCTCTTAGACACTGAAGCTTTCTTT
CDR3: CASSRGTGGLLDTEAFF

length: 15
V: TRBV28
J: TRBJ2-5
size: many
D: .
DNA: TGTGCCAGCAGTTTATGGCGGGACAACCAAGAGACCCAGTACTTC
CDR3: CASSLWRDNQETQYF

length: 13
V: TRBV7-6
J: TRBJ1-1
size: once
D: TRBD1
DNA: TGTGCCACCCAGGACAGGGAGGGGACTGAAGCTTGCTTT
CDR3: CATQDREGTEACF

length: 13
V: TRBV29-1
J: TRBJ2-1
size: .
D: TRBD2
DNA: TGCAGCGCGATAGCGGGGGGGCCAAATCATAAGTTCTTC
CDR3: CSAIAGGPNHKFF

length: 14
V: TRBV20-1
J: TRBJ2-3
size: .
D: .
DNA: TGCAGTGCTGAGGACATCCTTAGCACAGATACGCAGTATTTT
CDR3: CSAEDILSTDTQYF

length: 13
V: TRBV6-5
J: TRBJ2-7
size: many
D: TRBD1
DNA: TGTGCCAGCAGTTCCGACACAGGGGCCGAGCAGTACTTC
CDR3: CASSSDTGAEQYF

length: 15
V: TRBV2
J: TRBJ1-5
size: .
D: .
DNA: TGTGCCAGCACCACGGAGGGCGACGGCAATCAGCCCCAGCATTTT
CDR3: CASTTEGDGNQPQHF

length: 15
V: TRBV6-2/TRBV6-3
J: TRBJ2-1
size: many
D: TRBD2
DNA: TGTGCCAGCAGTTACACAGCCACCCGGGAGGGACGGCAGTTCTTC
CDR3: CASSYTATREGRQFF

length: 14
V: TRBV13
J: TRBJ2-1
size: few
D: TRBD1
DNA: TGTGCCAGCAGCTGGACAGGGTGGGGTAATGAGCAGTTCTTC
CDR3: CASSWTGWGNEQFF

length: 14
V: TRBV6-2/TRBV6-3
J: TRBJ1-5
size: many
D: TRBD1
DNA: TGTGCCAGCAGTCGTGGACAGGGGGTTCAGCCCCAGCATTTT
CDR3: CASSRGQGVQPQHF

length: 15
V: TRBV6-1
J: TRBJ1-6
size: .
D: TRBD1
DNA: TGTGCCAGCAGTTATGACAGGGGCCAGAATTCACCCCTCCACTTT
CDR3: CASSYDRGQNSPLHF

length: 13
V: TRBV29-1
J: TRBJ1-3
size: many
D: .
DNA: TGCAGCGCGTCGCTTCGTTCTGGAAACACCATATATTTT
CDR3: CSASLRSGNTIYF

length: 12
V: TRBV10-3
J: TRBJ1-6
size: .
D: .
DNA: TGTGCCATCAGTCCTATCGATTCACCCCTCCACTTT
CDR3: CAISPIDSPLHF

length: 15
V: TRBV3-1
J: TRBJ1-6
size: .
D: .
DNA: TGTGCCAGCAGCCTTGGCGCTAAGGGGACTTCACCCCTCCACTTT
CDR3: CASSLGAKGTSPLHF

length: 14
V: TRBV5-1
J: TRBJ2-7
size: many
D: .
DNA: TGCGCCAGCAGCTCCCGGGACCATCGGGACGAGCAGTACTTC
CDR3: CASSSRDHRDEQYF

length: 13
V: TRBV29-1
J: TRBJ1-1
size: many
D: .
DNA: TGCAGCGCCGGGACGTTCATGAACACTGAAGCTTTCTTT
CDR3: CSAGTFMNTEAFF

length: 15
V: TRBV3-1
J: TRBJ2-3
size: many
D: .
DNA: TGTGCCAGCAGCCAGAGGGGCCGTCCCCCAGATACGCAGTATTTT
CDR3: CASSQRGRPPDTQYF

length: 14
V: TRBV27
J: TRBJ2-3
size: many
D: TRBD2
DNA: TGTGCCAGCAGCCTAGCGGGGGTTTCAGATACGCAGTATTTT
CDR3: CASSLAGVSDTQYF

length: 15
V: TRBV19
J: TRBJ2-4
size: few
D: TRBD1
DNA: TGTGCCAGTAGCTCGGACAGGGGAGCCAAAAACATTCAGTACTTC
CDR3: CASSSDRGAKNIQYF

length: 14
V: TRBV4-3
J: TRBJ1-1
size: many
D: .
DNA: TGCGCCAGCAGCCTAGCGGGGCTAAACACTGAAGCTTTCTTT
CDR3: CASSLAGLNTEAFF

length: 12
V: TRBV7-2
J: TRBJ2-7
size: .
D: .
DNA: TGTGCCAGCAGCGCCTGGGGTTACGAGCAGTACTTC
CDR3: CASSAWGYEQYF

length: 13
V: TRBV6-2/TRBV6-3
J: TRBJ2-7
size: many
D: .
DNA: TGTGCCAGCAGAGAAAGGAGGGACTACGAGCAGTACTTC
CDR3: CASRERRDYEQYF

length: 15
V: TRBV6-5
J: TRBJ1-3
size: many
D: .
DNA: TGTGCCAGCAGTTACTCCCGAGGATCTGGAAACACCATATATTTT
CDR3: CASSYSRGSGNTIYF

length: 14
V: TRBV27
J: TRBJ1-5
size: few
D: .
DNA: TGTGCCAGCAGTCCTTTGGACGGAGATCAGCCCCAGCATTTT
CDR3: CASSPLDGDQPQHF

length: 17
V: TRBV20-1
J: TRBJ1-2
size: few
D: TRBD1
DNA: TGCAGTGCTATAACCGATTTCAGACAGGGCGCCAACTATGGCTACACCTTC
CDR3: CSAITDFRQGANYGYTF

length: 15
V: TRBV7-9
J: TRBJ1-2
size: many
D: TRBD1
DNA: TGTGCCAGCAGCTCTGCGGGAGCTACAGGGGCTGGCTACACCTTC
CDR3: CASSSAGATGAGYTF

length: 14
V: TRBV20-1
J: TRBJ2-1
size: .
D: .
DNA: TGCAGTGCTAGGGGGTCTAGAATGATCTATGAGCAGTTCTTC
CDR3: CSARGSRMIYEQFF

length: 14
V: TRBV5-4
J: TRBJ2-5
size: few
D: .
DNA: TGTGCCAGCAGCTTGGGACGGTCCCCAGAGACCCAGTACTTC
CDR3: CASSLGRSPETQYF

length: 14
V: TRBV6-1
J: TRBJ2-3
size: .
D: .
DNA: TGTGCCAGCGGGGGCAGGGGCCTCGCAGATACGCAGTATTTT
CDR3: CASGGRGLADTQYF